Listed below are T cell receptor beta chains from one sample, sequenced in a study of T cell responses to AZD1222 COVID-19 vaccine. Repertoires were generated with immunoSEQ multiplex PCR, while TCRdb's copy carries only in-frame clones and drops some. This repertoire shows some 100,000 clones, around 87% found once; its top ten account for roughly an eighth. The sequencing used peripheral blood, collected on day 0 of AZD1222 vaccination. The receptors were sampled from an adult in good health. Each CDR3 is given with its conserved first and last residue. Each record gives: J gene, V gene, clone size, CDR3 protein. The size of a clone is reported for some rows only, either as once, few or many, or as a class for expanded clones.

>TRBJ2-6|TRBV4-3|.
CASSPHLGTGANVLTF
>TRBJ1-1|TRBV18|.
CASSSARVGTEAFF
>TRBJ2-1|TRBV9|.
CASSTRGSSYNEQFF
>TRBJ2-1|TRBV27|.
CASSLLDIGYNEQFF
>TRBJ2-3|TRBV30|.
CASEPTRGGTDTQYF
>TRBJ2-7|TRBV6-6|.
CASSNARNAGTYEQYF
>TRBJ2-1|TRBV18|.
CASSLTGSSSYNEQFF
>TRBJ2-1|TRBV5-6|once
CASSWVLAGASEQFF
>TRBJ2-7|TRBV5-1|.
CASSPIGKYEQYF
>TRBJ2-5|TRBV7-2|.
CASSSGGPQYF
>TRBJ2-2|TRBV19|few
CASQRDRGYTGELFF
>TRBJ2-3|TRBV7-9|.
CASSTLSGGRLDTQYF
>TRBJ1-4|TRBV27|.
CASSLLGRQVTNEKLFF
>TRBJ2-1|TRBV9|.
CASSAIWGSYNEQFF
>TRBJ1-4|TRBV30|.
CASSRGQGAVGEKLFF
>TRBJ2-2|TRBV2|.
CASGGLAGGGELFF
>TRBJ2-1|TRBV7-3|.
CASSSRAPLAGYYNEQFF
>TRBJ2-7|TRBV6-2/TRBV6-3|.
CASSYSRLRAEQYF
>TRBJ1-2|TRBV11-1|.
CASSLTGGLDGYTF
>TRBJ1-5|TRBV6-5|.
CASSRTGNQPQHF
>TRBJ2-1|TRBV9|few
CASSTLAVSYNEQFF
>TRBJ1-5|TRBV7-9|.
CASSLDGRVNQPQHF